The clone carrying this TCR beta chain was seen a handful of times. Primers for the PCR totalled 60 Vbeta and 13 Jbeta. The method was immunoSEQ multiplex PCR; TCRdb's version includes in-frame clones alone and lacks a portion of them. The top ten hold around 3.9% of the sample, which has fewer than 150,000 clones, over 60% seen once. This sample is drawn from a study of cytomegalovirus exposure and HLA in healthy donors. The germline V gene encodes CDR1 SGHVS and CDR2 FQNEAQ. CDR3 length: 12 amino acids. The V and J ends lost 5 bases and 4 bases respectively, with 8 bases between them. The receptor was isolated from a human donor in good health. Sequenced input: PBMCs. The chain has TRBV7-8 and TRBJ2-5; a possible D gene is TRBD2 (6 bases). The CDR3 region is CASSLSGETQYF. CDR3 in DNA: TGTGCCAGCAGCCTTAGCGGAGAGACCCAGTACTTC.